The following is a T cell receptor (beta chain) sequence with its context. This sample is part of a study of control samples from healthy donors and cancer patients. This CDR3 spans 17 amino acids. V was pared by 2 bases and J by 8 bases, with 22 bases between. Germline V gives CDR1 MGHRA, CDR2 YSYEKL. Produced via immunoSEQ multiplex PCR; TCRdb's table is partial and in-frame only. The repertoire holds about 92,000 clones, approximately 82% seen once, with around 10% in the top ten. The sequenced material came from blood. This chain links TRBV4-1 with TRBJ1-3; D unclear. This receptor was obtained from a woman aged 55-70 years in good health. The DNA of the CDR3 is TGCGCCAGCAGCCAAACCTTAATGAGACTTCCCAAGGACACCATATATTTT. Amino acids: CASSQTLMRLPKDTIYF.